One sample yielded the 9 T cell receptor beta chains listed below, sequenced in a study of shared clonotypes between healthy human individuals. Generated by immunoSEQ multiplex PCR, the TCRdb table keeps only in-frame clones and is missing some. The sample has some 500,000 clones; roughly 95% are singletons. Specimen: naive CD4+ T cells sorted from blood. Indicated subset: CD45RA+ positively selected. Source of these receptors: a woman aged 25-40 years in good health.

The chain carries TRBV5-5 and TRBJ2-7; 10 bases agree with TRBD1. In germline, CDR1 is SGHKS, CDR2 YYEKEE (reference sequence). The CDR3 runs to 18 residues. Trimming at V came to 2 bases and at J to 1 base, leaving 12 bases not matched to a gene. In nucleotides, the CDR3 is TGTGCCAGCAGCTTCTCCGGGACAGGGGCTATCTTATCCTACGAGCAGTACTTC. Protein: CASSFSGTGAILSYEQYF.

This clone appeared a single time. The V call is TRBV7-6, the J call TRBJ1-2; D ambiguous. The CDR3 consists of 17 residues. Germline CDR1 and CDR2: SGHVS and FNYEAQ. Trimming pared 5 bases from V and 3 bases from J, leaving 22 bases between. CDR3 region: CASSPAFYGGIDYGYTF. The CDR3 DNA is TGTGCCAGCAGCCCCGCTTTTTACGGAGGAATTGACTATGGCTACACCTTC.

The gene calls are TRBV5-8 and TRBJ2-7, with D perhaps matching TRBD1 (6 bases). There are 16 residues in the CDR3. Trimming took off 4 bases at V and 0 bases at J, with 17 bases between the two ends. Per the germline V gene, CDR1 is SGHTS and CDR2 is YDEGEE. The CDR3 region is CASSPKKGGSSYEQYF. In nucleotides, the CDR3 is TGTGCCAGCAGCCCGAAGAAAGGGGGTAGCTCCTACGAGCAGTACTTC. Using reference TRBV5-8 and TRBJ2-7 for the parts outside the CDR3, the full variable domain is EAGVTQSPTHLIKTRGQQATLRCSPISGHTSVYWYQQALGLGLQFLLWYDEGEERNRGNFPPRFSGRQFPNYSSELNVNALELEDSALYLCASSPKKGGSSYEQYFGPGTRLTVT.

The V call is TRBV9, the J call TRBJ2-2; 13 nucleotides agree with TRBD2. The CDR3 consists of 16 residues. Looked up from germline, CDR1 is SGDLS and CDR2 is YYNGEE. The ends lost 3 bases at V and 3 bases at J; junction bases unmatched: 2. CDR3: CASSAGLAGYTGELFF. DNA of the CDR3: TGTGCCAGCAGCGCGGGACTAGCGGGATACACCGGGGAGCTGTTTTTT.

This sequence joins TRBV5-8 and TRBJ1-1; a possible D gene is TRBD1 (5 bases). Per the germline V gene, CDR1 is SGHTS and CDR2 is YDEGEE. This CDR3 spans 13 amino acids. V was pared by 1 base and J by 6 bases, with 10 bases between. The CDR3: CASSLSRVPEAFF. The DNA of the CDR3 is TGTGCCAGCAGCTTGAGCAGGGTGCCTGAAGCTTTCTTT. Together with reference TRBV5-8 and TRBJ1-1, the CDR3 gives the full variable domain: EAGVTQSPTHLIKTRGQQATLRCSPISGHTSVYWYQQALGLGLQFLLWYDEGEERNRGNFPPRFSGRQFPNYSSELNVNALELEDSALYLCASSLSRVPEAFFGQGTRLTVV.

This clone was observed a single time. The V call is TRBV28, the J call TRBJ2-7; the match to TRBD2 covers 13 bases. CDR1 MDHEN and CDR2 SYDVKM come from the germline V gene. The CDR3 runs 13 residues. The CDR3: CVTGLAGVREQYF. CDR3 bases: TGTGTCACCGGACTAGCGGGAGTTCGGGAGCAGTACTTC.

In regard to this clone: The sample holds other DNA sequences that translate to the same CDR3. V and J are TRBV2 and TRBJ1-5; perhaps TRBD1 as D (6 bases). Looked up from germline, CDR1 is SNHLY and CDR2 is FYNNEI. This CDR3 has 14 amino acids. Trimming stripped 5 bases from V and 2 bases from J, with 10 bases between. CDR3 amino acids: CASSLQGGNQPQHF. CDR3 nucleotides: TGTGCCAGCAGTTTACAGGGTGGCAATCAGCCCCAGCATTTT.

The chain carries TRBV28 and TRBJ2-7, with D hard to call. This CDR3 has 14 residues. CDR1 MDHEN and CDR2 SYDVKM come from the germline V gene. Deletions cut 2 bases from V and 4 bases from J, with 12 bases between. The CDR3, as DNA: TGTGCCAGCAGTTTAGTGGGCGACCAATACGAGCAGTACTTC. Translating gives CASSLVGDQYEQYF.

CDR3 nucleotides: TGTGCCAGCAGCGTAGCTGGGACAGAGGGCACTGAAGCTTTCTTT. It encodes CASSVAGTEGTEAFF. V gene TRBV9 combines with J gene TRBJ1-1, with 7 bases that match TRBD1. Germline V lookup: CDR1 SGDLS, CDR2 YYNGEE. The V segment lost 0 bases and the J segment 4 bases; nucleotides outside the gene matches: 6. CDR3 length equals 15 residues.